This passage covers 19 T cell receptor beta chains from one sample sequenced in a study of blood T cell repertoires in COVID-19. The table came from immunoSEQ multiplex PCR; TCRdb's copy has only in-frame clones and leaves some out. This table has 150,000 to 200,000 clones, 74% appearing once. Sample: peripheral blood. The receptors here all came from a woman over 75 with acute or convalescent COVID-19.

The V call is TRBV10-3, the J call TRBJ1-2; 7 bases are shared with TRBD1. The trim removed 0 bases at V and 4 bases at J, leaving 8 bases unmatched. The germline V gene has CDR1 ENHRY and CDR2 SYGVKD. The CDR3 runs 16 residues. CDR3 residues: CAISESRDRVPYGYTF. The DNA for the CDR3 is TGTGCCATCAGTGAGTCGCGGGACAGAGTCCCCTATGGCTACACCTTC.

As for this clone: The junction differs from germline at one of its ends, possibly a read error. The chain uses TRBV10-2 and TRBJ2-7; TRBD2 agrees at 8 bases. Germline CDR1 WSHSY, CDR2 SAAADI. The CDR3 consists of 13 residues. CDR3 in amino acids: CARRDGGDNEQYF. The CDR3 DNA sequence: TGCGCCCGCAGGGACGGGGGGGATAACGAGCAGTACTTC.

The rearrangement uses TRBV6-1 and TRBJ1-5; 7 bases fit TRBD1. This CDR3 has 15 amino acids. The trim removed 2 bases at V and 6 bases at J, leaving 7 bases unmatched. Germline CDR1 is MNHNS and CDR2 is SASEGT. The CDR3 nucleotides read TGTGCCAGCAGTGAACAACAGGGGAGGACTCAGCCCCAGCATTTT. Translated: CASSEQQGRTQPQHF.

The genes are TRBV5-4 and TRBJ2-1, with D hard to call. Trimming pared 0 bases from V and 5 bases from J, leaving 6 bases between. Germline V gene lookup returns CDR1 SGHNT and CDR2 YYREEE (reference sequence). The CDR3 extends over 13 amino acids. CDR3 sequence: CASSLVGDNEQFF. CDR3 nucleotides: TGTGCCAGCAGCTTGGTCGGAGACAATGAGCAGTTCTTC.

This chain uses TRBV19 with TRBJ1-6; 7 bases agree with TRBD1. The ends lost 2 bases at V and 7 bases at J; junction bases unmatched: 8. Germline values: CDR1 LNHDA, CDR2 SQIVND (reference sequence). This CDR3 has 16 amino acids. In DNA, the CDR3 is TGTGCCAGTAGTATAACAGGGGCCGAACTGAATTCACCCCTCCACTTT. Translating it yields CASSITGAELNSPLHF. The full variable domain, rest sourced from reference TRBV19 and TRBJ1-6, is DGGITQSPKYLFRKEGQNVTLSCEQNLNHDAMYWYRQDPGQGLRLIYYSQIVNDFQKGDIAEGYSVSREKKESFPLTVTSAQKNPTAFYLCASSITGAELNSPLHFGNGTRLTVT.

This clone was seen at least ten times. This chain joins TRBV21-1 and TRBJ2-1; no check of the table's D call, TRBD2, against the DNA was made. TRBV21-1 is a recognized pseudogene. The CDR3 is 18 amino acids. The CDR3 DNA is TGTGCCAGCAGCAATCTAGCGAGAAATGCGCGCTCCTACAATGAGCAGTTCTTC. This translates into CASSNLARNARSYNEQFF.

This clone was detected only once. The J gene is TRBJ1-1, the V gene TRBV27; tentative D call: TRBD1 (6 bases). Germline V gene sequence: CDR1 MNHEY, CDR2 SMNVEV (reference sequence). Trimming took 5 bases from V and 4 from J, leaving 11 bases between them. There are 13 residues in the CDR3. The CDR3 DNA follows: TGTGCCAGCAGTACCGGGACAACCACTGAAGCTTTCTTT. Protein: CASSTGTTTEAFF.

The chain is built from TRBV5-1 and TRBJ2-5; 9 positions agree with TRBD2. The junction had 10 bases not matched to a gene; V was cut back by 5 bases and J by 2 bases. Germline V gene lookup returns CDR1 SGHRS and CDR2 YFSETQ. The CDR3 totals 16 residues. CDR3 in DNA: TGCGCCAGCAGTCCCTTAGGGCGGGAGGGGCAAGAGACCCAGTACTTC. Translation: CASSPLGREGQETQYF.

V and J are TRBV27 and TRBJ2-7; TRBD2 aligns across 10 bases. The germline CDR1 and CDR2 sequences are MNHEY and SMNVEV (reference sequence). Trimming took 3 bases from V and 3 from J; bases not matched to a gene: 17. CDR3 length: 19 residues. CDR3 DNA sequence: TGTGCCAGCAGTTTCCGCCCGACCCATCCGGGACTAGCGAGCTACGAGCAGTACTTC. Its translation: CASSFRPTHPGLASYEQYF.

This clone was seen a handful of times. This chain joins TRBV24-1 and TRBJ2-5; D unresolved. Trimming shortened V by 5 bases and J by 4 bases, and 10 bases separated the two germline ends. CDR1 is KGHDR and CDR2 is SFDVKD in the germline V gene. The CDR3 covers 13 residues. In nucleotides, the CDR3 is TGTGCCACCAGTGGATTCTCGGGAGAGACCCAGTACTTC. Translated, it gives CATSGFSGETQYF.

The chain has TRBV9 and TRBJ2-7, with D unclear. V was shortened by 4 bases and J by 5 bases, with 10 bases between the two germline ends. Germline values: CDR1 SGDLS, CDR2 YYNGEE. This CDR3 is 12 amino acids long. The CDR3 DNA reads as TGTGCCAGCAGCAGAGATAATAACGAGCAGTACTTC. Translated, it gives CASSRDNNEQYF.

V is TRBV27 and J is TRBJ2-7; 7 bases agree with TRBD2. The CDR3 runs 11 residues. Trimming took 7 bases from V and 6 from J; bases not matched to a gene: 3. Germline values: CDR1 MNHEY, CDR2 SMNVEV (reference sequence). CDR3 in amino acids: CASTAGVEQYF. The CDR3 DNA follows: TGTGCCAGCACGGCGGGAGTCGAGCAGTACTTC.

V gene TRBV21-1 combines with J gene TRBJ1-2; TRBD1, as called in the table, went unchecked against the DNA. TRBV21-1 is deemed a pseudogene. There are 16 residues in the CDR3. The DNA of the CDR3 is TGTGCCAGCAGCCCCCCGTGCGGGACAGGGAACTATGGCTACACCTTC. Protein product: CASSPPCGTGNYGYTF.

This chain joins TRBV30 and TRBJ2-6, with no clear D. The CDR3 has 12 amino acids. V dropped 5 bases and J dropped 3 bases, with 5 bases sitting between them. Germline CDR1 is GTSNPN and CDR2 is SVGIG (reference sequence). The CDR3 is CAWGSGANVLTF. CDR3 bases: TGTGCCTGGGGTAGTGGGGCCAACGTCCTGACTTTC.

Comment on this clone: No DNA is shown, since the ends of the CDR3 on it are uncertain; the CDR3 is the one TCRdb lists. The V and J genes are TRBV7-2 and TRBJ1-5; whether TRBD1, the table's D call, matches the DNA was not checked. Per germline, CDR1 SGHTA and CDR2 FQGNSA. The CDR3 region is 14 residues in length, termini included. This chain's CDR3 is CASSFGPGDQPQHF.

This clone appeared a few times. V gene TRBV3-1 (or the pseudogene TRBV3-2) combines with J gene TRBJ2-7; D unclear. With 0 bases removed from V and 6 bases from J, the gap between germline ends came to 9 bases. Germline V gene lookup returns CDR1 LGHDT and CDR2 YNNKEL (reference sequence). This CDR3 comprises 13 residues. The CDR3 DNA reads as TGTGCCAGCAGCCAAGATCATAGCTTCGAGCAGTACTTC. It specifies CASSQDHSFEQYF.

The chain has TRBV5-6 and TRBJ1-2; TRBD1 agrees at 7 bases. J was trimmed by 7 bases and V by 4 bases; bases with no gene match: 7. Germline V gene lookup returns CDR1 SGHDT and CDR2 YYEEEE. This CDR3 is 13 amino acids long. CDR3 nucleotide sequence: TGTGCCAGCAGCATAGGGACAGTCTCTGGCTACACCTTC. Protein product: CASSIGTVSGYTF.

This clone showed up just once. The chain is built from TRBV28 and TRBJ1-6; 8 nucleotides align to TRBD1. Germline V gene lookup returns CDR1 MDHEN and CDR2 SYDVKM. Trimming cost V 5 bases and J 9 bases; bases outside gene matches: 3. The CDR3 has 13 amino acids. CDR3 DNA sequence: TGTGCCAGCAGTCCGACAGGGGTTTCACCCCTCCACTTT. Encoded protein: CASSPTGVSPLHF.

This chain uses TRBV6-5 with TRBJ2-1, with a possible D match to TRBD2 (6 bases). This CDR3 comprises 13 residues. V was cut by 10 bases and J by 6 bases, with 16 bases left in between. CDR1 is MNHEY and CDR2 is SVGAGI in the germline V gene. The CDR3 sequence: CATKERVANEQFF. The CDR3 DNA sequence: TGTGCCACCAAAGAGCGGGTAGCCAATGAGCAGTTCTTC.